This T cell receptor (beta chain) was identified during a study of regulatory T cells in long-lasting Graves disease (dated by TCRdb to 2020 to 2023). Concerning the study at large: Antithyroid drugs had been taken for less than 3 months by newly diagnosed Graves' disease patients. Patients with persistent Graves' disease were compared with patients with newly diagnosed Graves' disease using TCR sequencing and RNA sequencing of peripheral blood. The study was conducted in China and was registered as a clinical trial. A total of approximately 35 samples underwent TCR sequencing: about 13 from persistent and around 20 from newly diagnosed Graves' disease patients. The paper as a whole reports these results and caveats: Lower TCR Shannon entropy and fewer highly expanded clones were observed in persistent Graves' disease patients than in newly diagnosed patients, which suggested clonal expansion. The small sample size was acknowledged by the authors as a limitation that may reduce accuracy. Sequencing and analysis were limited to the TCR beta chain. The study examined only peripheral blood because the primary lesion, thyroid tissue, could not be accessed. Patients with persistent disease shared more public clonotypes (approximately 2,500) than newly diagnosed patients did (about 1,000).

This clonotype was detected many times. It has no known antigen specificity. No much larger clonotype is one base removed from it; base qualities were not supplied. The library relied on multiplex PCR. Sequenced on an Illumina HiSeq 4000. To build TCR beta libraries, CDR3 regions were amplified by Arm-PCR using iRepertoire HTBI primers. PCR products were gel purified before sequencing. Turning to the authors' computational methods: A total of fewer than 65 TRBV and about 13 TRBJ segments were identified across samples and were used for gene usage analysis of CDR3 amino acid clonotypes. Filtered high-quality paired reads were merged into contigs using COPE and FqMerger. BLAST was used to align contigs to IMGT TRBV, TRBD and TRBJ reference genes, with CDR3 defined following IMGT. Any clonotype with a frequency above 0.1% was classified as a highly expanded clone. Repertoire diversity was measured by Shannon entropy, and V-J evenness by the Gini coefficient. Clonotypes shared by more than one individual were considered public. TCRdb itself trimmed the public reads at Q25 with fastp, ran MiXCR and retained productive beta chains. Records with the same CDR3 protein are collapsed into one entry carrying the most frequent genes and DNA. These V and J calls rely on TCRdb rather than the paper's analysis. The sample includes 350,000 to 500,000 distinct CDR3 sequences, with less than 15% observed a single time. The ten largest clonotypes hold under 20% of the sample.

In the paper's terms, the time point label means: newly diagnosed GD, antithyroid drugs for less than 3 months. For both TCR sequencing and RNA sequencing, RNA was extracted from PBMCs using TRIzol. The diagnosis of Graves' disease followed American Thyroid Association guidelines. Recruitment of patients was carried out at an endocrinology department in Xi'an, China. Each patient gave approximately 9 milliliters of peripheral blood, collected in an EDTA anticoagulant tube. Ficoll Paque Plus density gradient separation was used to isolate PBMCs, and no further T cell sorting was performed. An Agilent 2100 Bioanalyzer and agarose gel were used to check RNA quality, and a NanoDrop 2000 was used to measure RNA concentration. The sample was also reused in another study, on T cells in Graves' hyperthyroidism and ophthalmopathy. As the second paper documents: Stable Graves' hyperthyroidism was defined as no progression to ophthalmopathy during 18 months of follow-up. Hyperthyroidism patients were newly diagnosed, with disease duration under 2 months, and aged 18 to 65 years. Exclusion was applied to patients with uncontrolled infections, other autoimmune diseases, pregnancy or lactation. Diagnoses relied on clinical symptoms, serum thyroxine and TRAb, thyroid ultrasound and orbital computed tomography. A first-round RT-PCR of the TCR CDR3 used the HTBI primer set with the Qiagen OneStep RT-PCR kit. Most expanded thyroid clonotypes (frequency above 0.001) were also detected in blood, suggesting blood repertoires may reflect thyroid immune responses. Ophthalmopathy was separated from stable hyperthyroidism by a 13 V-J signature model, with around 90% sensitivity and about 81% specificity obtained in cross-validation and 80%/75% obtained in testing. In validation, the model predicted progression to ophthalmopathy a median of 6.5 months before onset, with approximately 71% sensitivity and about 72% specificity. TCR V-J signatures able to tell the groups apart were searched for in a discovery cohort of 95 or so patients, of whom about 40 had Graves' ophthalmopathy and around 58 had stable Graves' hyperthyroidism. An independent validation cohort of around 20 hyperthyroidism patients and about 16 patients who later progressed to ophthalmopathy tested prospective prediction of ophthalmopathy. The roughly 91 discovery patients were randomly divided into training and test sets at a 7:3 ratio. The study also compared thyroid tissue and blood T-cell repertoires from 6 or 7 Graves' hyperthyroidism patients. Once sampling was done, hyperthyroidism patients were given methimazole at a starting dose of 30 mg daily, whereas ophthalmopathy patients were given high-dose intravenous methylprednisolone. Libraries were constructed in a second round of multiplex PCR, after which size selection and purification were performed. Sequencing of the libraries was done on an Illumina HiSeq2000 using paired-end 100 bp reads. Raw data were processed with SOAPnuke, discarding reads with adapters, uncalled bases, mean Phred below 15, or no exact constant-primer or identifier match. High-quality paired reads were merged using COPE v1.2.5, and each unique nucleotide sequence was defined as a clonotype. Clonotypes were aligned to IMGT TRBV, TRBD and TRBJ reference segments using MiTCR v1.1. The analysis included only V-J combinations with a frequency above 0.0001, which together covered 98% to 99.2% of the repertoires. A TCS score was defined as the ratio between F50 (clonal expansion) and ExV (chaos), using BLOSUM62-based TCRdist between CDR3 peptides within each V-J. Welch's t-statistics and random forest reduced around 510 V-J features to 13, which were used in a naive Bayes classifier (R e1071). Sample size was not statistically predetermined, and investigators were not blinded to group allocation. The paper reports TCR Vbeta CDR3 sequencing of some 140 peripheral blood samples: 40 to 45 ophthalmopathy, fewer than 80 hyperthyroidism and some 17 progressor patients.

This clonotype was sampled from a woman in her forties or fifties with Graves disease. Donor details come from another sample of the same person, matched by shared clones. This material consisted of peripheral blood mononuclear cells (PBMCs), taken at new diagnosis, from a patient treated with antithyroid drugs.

The nucleotide sequence reads as follows: TGTGCCAGCAGTCCAATATACCGGGGGGCCGGCAAAAACATTCAGTACTTC. Its translation is CASSPIYRGAGKNIQYF. The chain uses TRBV27 and TRBJ2-4; the D segment could be TRBD2, given 7 matching bases. The CDR3 has 17 amino acids, counting the end cysteine and phenylalanine. Only CDR3 DNA is held: 51 bases, read in frame from base 1. The junction carries 20 bases between V and J, which are trimmed by 5 bases and 3 bases respectively. For CDR1 and CDR2, the germline V gene (reference sequence) lists MNHEY and SMNVEV.